These 24 T cell receptor beta chains came from one sample sequenced in a study of cytomegalovirus exposure and HLA in healthy donors. TCRdb keeps only in-frame clones here, not all; method: immunoSEQ multiplex PCR. The sample lists some 220,000 clones; about 89% were seen once. Sequences were obtained from PBMCs. The source of these receptors is a young woman in good health and CMV-seronegative.

The CDR3 bases are TGTGCCACCAGCAGAGAAACACTACAGGGCTTGGACGAGCAGTACTTC. Its protein product is CATSRETLQGLDEQYF. V gene TRBV15 combines with J gene TRBJ2-7; possibly TRBD1 for D (6 bases). CDR3 length equals 16 residues. In germline, CDR1 is LNHNV, CDR2 YYDKDF (reference sequence). V lost 0 bases, J lost 5 bases, and 17 bases lay in between.

This clone appeared a few times. This chain links TRBV19 with TRBJ2-3; a weak D match, TRBD2 (5 bases). Trimming took off 2 bases at V and 3 bases at J, with 12 bases between the two ends. Looked up from germline, CDR1 is LNHDA and CDR2 is SQIVND (reference sequence). This CDR3 contains 15 residues. The CDR3 DNA follows: TGTGCCAGTAGTATAACGTCAGCGGATACAGATACGCAGTATTTT. It yields the protein CASSITSADTDTQYF.

This chain uses TRBV6-5 with TRBJ1-3; no reliable D call. V lost 2 bases, J lost 2 bases, and 10 bases lay in between. This CDR3 spans 15 amino acids. Germline V CDR1 and CDR2: MNHEY, SVGAGI. The CDR3 nucleotides are TGTGCCAGCAGTTACGCAGGTTATACTGGAAACACCATATATTTT. Its protein product is CASSYAGYTGNTIYF.

This sequence joins TRBV4-2 and TRBJ2-1; 9 bases align to TRBD2. The trim removed 3 bases at V and 8 bases at J, leaving 8 bases unmatched. The CDR3 loop spans 15 amino acids. Germline loops: CDR1 LGHNA, CDR2 YNFKEQ. Here the CDR3 reads CASSQEIAGVDEQFF. The CDR3 coding sequence is TGTGCCAGCAGCCAGGAAATAGCGGGAGTGGATGAGCAGTTCTTC.

This clone appeared a single time. The V gene is TRBV6-5, the J gene TRBJ1-3; D is possibly TRBD1 (5 bases). The V gene's germline CDR1 is MNHEY and CDR2 SVGAGI. This CDR3 region has 15 residues. Trimming took off 6 bases at V and 0 bases at J, with 12 bases between the two ends. As DNA, the CDR3 is TGTGCCAGCAGGGCTGACAGTTTCTCTGGAAACACCATATATTTT. Its translation: CASRADSFSGNTIYF.

A single count supports this clone. V and J are TRBV19 and TRBJ2-7; TRBD2 might be the D (6 bases). The V gene lost 5 bases and the J gene lost 3 bases, with 14 bases spanning the gap. CDR1 and CDR2 from the germline V gene are LNHDA and SQIVND (reference sequence). This CDR3 is 14 amino acids long. CDR3 DNA sequence: TGTGCCAGTAGTCTGGGACTTAATCACTACGAGCAGTACTTC. Residues: CASSLGLNHYEQYF.

CDR3 region: CASSLAIGQLGEQFF. CDR3 bases: TGTGCCAGCAGCTTAGCGATCGGACAGTTAGGTGAGCAGTTCTTC. The rearrangement joins TRBV7-9 to TRBJ2-1; a weak D match, TRBD1 (6 bases). V lost 0 bases to trimming and J lost 9 bases, with 15 bases between them. Germline assignment: CDR1 SEHNR and CDR2 FQNEAQ (reference sequence). This CDR3 has 15 amino acids.

The chain uses TRBV29-1 and TRBJ2-1, with D tentatively TRBD2 (6 bases). This CDR3 contains 16 residues. V dropped 3 bases and J dropped 0 bases, with 15 bases sitting between them. In germline, CDR1 is SQVTM, CDR2 ANQGSEA. The chain's CDR3 is CSVDGTEKSSYNEQFF. The CDR3 DNA reads as TGCAGCGTTGATGGGACTGAAAAAAGCTCCTACAATGAGCAGTTCTTC.

The gene calls are TRBV19 and TRBJ2-7; 7 nucleotides align to TRBD1. Germline V gene lookup returns CDR1 LNHDA and CDR2 SQIVND (reference sequence). The CDR3 length is 13 residues. V trimming: 5 bases; J trimming: 6 bases; junction bases outside the gene matches: 7. Here the CDR3 reads CASSPTTGVEQYF. CDR3 sequence (DNA): TGTGCCAGTAGTCCGACCACAGGGGTCGAGCAGTACTTC.

The chain joins TRBV28 to TRBJ1-5, with a possible D match to TRBD1 (6 bases). V dropped 6 bases and J dropped 5 bases, with 14 bases sitting between them. Germline CDR1 reads MDHEN; CDR2 reads SYDVKM. CDR3 length: 14 amino acids. The CDR3 sequence: CASRTQGIYQPQHF. The CDR3 coding sequence is TGTGCCAGCAGGACACAGGGTATCTATCAGCCCCAGCATTTT.

The rearrangement links TRBV6-1 to TRBJ2-1; 7 positions match TRBD2. The length of the CDR3 is 16 residues. Trimming at V came to 4 bases and at J to 6 bases, leaving 12 bases not matched to a gene. Germline CDR1 is MNHNS and CDR2 is SASEGT. The CDR3 nucleotides are TGTGCCAGCAGTGGGTCCGGCTGGGCGGGAGTCAATGAGCAGTTCTTC. It specifies CASSGSGWAGVNEQFF.

The chain recombines TRBV19 with TRBJ1-1, with a possible D match to TRBD1 (6 bases). Trimming shortened V by 6 bases and J by 2 bases, and 13 bases separated the two germline ends. The CDR3 has 14 residues. Germline V gene lookup returns CDR1 LNHDA and CDR2 SQIVND (reference sequence). The CDR3: CASRTGTSNTEAFF. The CDR3 DNA reads as TGTGCCAGTAGAACCGGGACATCCAACACTGAAGCTTTCTTT. The whole variable domain, filled in from reference TRBV19 and TRBJ1-1, reads DGGITQSPKYLFRKEGQNVTLSCEQNLNHDAMYWYRQDPGQGLRLIYYSQIVNDFQKGDIAEGYSVSREKKESFPLTVTSAQKNPTAFYLCASRTGTSNTEAFFGQGTRLTVV.

This chain connects TRBV27 to TRBJ2-7; D perhaps matches TRBD2 (6 bases). Trimming left V 3 bases short and J 2 bases short, with 17 bases between. Germline-derived CDR1 and CDR2 are MNHEY and SMNVEV (reference sequence). The CDR3 runs to 16 residues. The CDR3 DNA reads TGTGCCAGCAGTTTCCTCGGAGGGCGGTCTACCTACGAGCAGTACTTC. Protein sequence: CASSFLGGRSTYEQYF.

This sequence joins TRBV6-1 and TRBJ1-5, with a possible D match to TRBD1 (6 bases). V gave up 0 bases and J gave up 7 bases, with 13 bases separating them. The CDR3 loop spans 15 amino acids. The germline gives CDR1 MNHNS, CDR2 SASEGT. CDR3 in amino acids: CASSEARGFGQPQHF. CDR3 sequence (DNA): TGTGCCAGCAGTGAAGCAAGGGGGTTCGGCCAGCCCCAGCATTTT.

V usage is TRBV5-1 and J usage is TRBJ1-2; no clear D. Germline lookup yields CDR1 SGHRS and CDR2 YFSETQ. V was pared by 0 bases and J by 5 bases, with 11 bases between. The CDR3 is 14 residues long. The CDR3 spells CASSLGGPFYGYTF. CDR3 sequence (DNA): TGCGCCAGCAGCTTGGGCGGGCCCTTTTATGGCTACACCTTC.

CDR3 bases: TGCGCCAGCAGCCAAGAAAGAATGGATCTGGAGGGCACTGAAGCTTTCTTT. This translates into CASSQERMDLEGTEAFF. V usage is TRBV4-1 and J usage is TRBJ1-1; no firm D call. The germline V gene encodes CDR1 MGHRA and CDR2 YSYEKL. Trimming pared 0 bases from V and 4 bases from J, leaving 18 bases between. The CDR3 length is 17 residues.

The chain combines TRBV27 with TRBJ2-7; possibly TRBD2 for D (6 bases). V lost 4 bases and J 2 bases, leaving 12 bases between the germline ends. This CDR3 is built from 14 residues. CDR1 is MNHEY, CDR2 SMNVEV, per germline (reference sequence). The CDR3 reads CASSSPGRAYEQYF. As DNA, the CDR3 is TGTGCCAGCAGTTCACCCGGGAGAGCCTACGAGCAGTACTTC.

In this sample, this clone turned up once. J is TRBJ1-2 and V is TRBV7-6; no firm D call. Germline values: CDR1 SGHVS, CDR2 FNYEAQ. The CDR3 spans 15 residues. V gave up 0 bases and J gave up 2 bases, with 10 bases separating them. CDR3 sequence (DNA): TGTGCCAGCAGCTTAGCGCTGGCGGGGAACTATGGCTACACCTTC. Its translation: CASSLALAGNYGYTF.

This clone was recorded only once. The chain is built from TRBV4-1 and TRBJ2-1; 9 bases fit TRBD1. Germline values: CDR1 MGHRA, CDR2 YSYEKL. The CDR3 is 17 residues long. The trim removed 4 bases at V and 0 bases at J, leaving 7 bases unmatched. The CDR3 here is CASSRGQGTSSYNEQFF. The CDR3 region has the DNA TGCGCCAGCAGCCGAGGACAGGGGACGAGCTCCTACAATGAGCAGTTCTTC.

This rearrangement joins TRBV19 to TRBJ2-5; 12 positions agree with TRBD1. The trim removed 6 bases at V and 5 bases at J, leaving 13 bases unmatched. Germline CDR1 is LNHDA and CDR2 is SQIVND (reference sequence). The CDR3 has 17 amino acids. The CDR3 bases are TGTGCCAGTAGCGCCTCTCCGGGGACAGGGGGCTGGGAGACCCAGTACTTC. Translation: CASSASPGTGGWETQYF.

V usage is TRBV2 and J usage is TRBJ1-3; no definite D call. From germline, CDR1 is SNHLY and CDR2 FYNNEI. The V gene lost 8 bases and the J gene lost 0 bases, with 11 bases spanning the gap. The CDR3 loop spans 14 amino acids. CDR3 residues: CASRTPGSGNTIYF. Written as DNA, the CDR3 is TGTGCCAGCCGTACTCCTGGCTCTGGAAACACCATATATTTT. The full variable domain, with the rest looked up from reference TRBV2 and TRBJ1-3, is EPEVTQTPSHQVTQMGQEVILRCVPISNHLYFYWYRQILGQKVEFLVSFYNNEISEKSEIFDDQFSVERPDGSNFTLKIRSTKLEDSAMYFCASRTPGSGNTIYFGEGSWLTVV.

This clone showed up just once. The chain couples TRBV6-5 to TRBJ2-3, with D tentatively TRBD2 (6 bases). V was clipped by 6 bases and J by 4 bases, with 17 bases between them. Germline V gene lookup returns CDR1 MNHEY and CDR2 SVGAGI. This CDR3 comprises 15 residues. CDR3 DNA sequence: TGTGCCAGCAGCCGGGGCACTAGCATGTCAGATACGCAGTATTTT. Translation gives CASSRGTSMSDTQYF.

The chain combines TRBV11-2 with TRBJ1-2; TRBD1 matches 7 bases. V lost 5 bases and J lost 4; bases outside the gene matches: 13. The CDR3 totals 16 residues. Germline V gene data show CDR1 as SGHAT and CDR2 as FQNNGV. The CDR3, as DNA: TGTGCCAGCAGCACCGGACCCGGGACAGTTTCCTATGGCTACACCTTC. It encodes CASSTGPGTVSYGYTF. Supplemented by reference TRBV11-2 and TRBJ1-2, the full variable domain reads EAGVAQSPRYKIIEKRQSVAFWCNPISGHATLYWYQQILGQGPKLLIQFQNNGVVDDSQLPKDRFSAERLKGVDSTLKIQPAKLEDSAVYLCASSTGPGTVSYGYTFGSGTRLTVV.

The chain is built from TRBV2 and TRBJ2-7; possibly TRBD1 for D (6 bases). CDR3 length: 14 amino acids. The germline V gene encodes CDR1 SNHLY and CDR2 FYNNEI. V gave up 6 bases and J gave up 3 bases, with 15 bases separating them. Here the CDR3 reads CASSLQTGYYEQYF. CDR3 DNA: TGTGCCAGCAGCCTACAGACAGGATACTACGAGCAGTACTTC.